This T cell receptor beta chain was identified during a study of blood T cell repertoires in COVID-19 (dated by TCRdb to 2020 to 2021). Looking at the study overall: Collaborator samples came from the United States, Italy and Spain and covered acute and convalescent phases of COVID-19. The prospective study material was composed of cDNA or gDNA derived from T cells, B-cell-depleted T cells, or PBMCs. The dataset comprised deeply sampled blood TCRbeta repertoires from subjects exposed to, actively infected with, or recovered from COVID-19. The repertoires were released in a freely available public database meant as a resource for research on the immune response to SARS-CoV-2. Samples came from the ongoing ImmuneRACE study (first 160 participants) plus 1,254 subjects from 6 global collaborators. The sample metadata nearly always contained a de-identified subject ID, COVID-19 status, age in years and sex. HLA class I and class II types, where available, came from metadata supplied by the sample provider rather than from assay-based typing. The research as a whole found: How much clinical and demographic metadata was included differed by source and by participant, and the metadata was provided uncurated.

Concerning this clone: It lacks a known antigen. No qualities accompany the bases; no much larger clone lies one base away.

Whole blood was collected in K2EDTA tubes by collaborating institutions according to the institutions' own protocols. For TCRbeta analysis, collaborators shipped samples as frozen whole blood, isolated PBMCs, or DNA extracted from either of those sample types. TCRbeta CDR3 regions were amplified from genomic DNA using the immunoSEQ Assay, a bias-controlled multiplex PCR. Under the source paper's analysis protocol: The number of nucleated cells in each sample was estimated by amplification of reference gene primers within the assay. To quantify the absolute abundance of each unique TCRbeta CDR3 rearrangement, sequence reads were collapsed and filtered. Productive Simpson clonality was computed per sample as the square root of Simpson's diversity index over productive rearrangements. The immuneACCESS repertoire file appears here via TCRdb, limited to in-frame rearrangements. These files lack a portion of the clones; in checked studies, under half of the deficit traces to unresolved V genes, and the cause of the others is not known. For V, J and clone size, that table is used; D and trimming come from the DNA. A total of about 47,000 clones appear in this sample, approximately 84% of them only once. Of the sample, around 2.3% is held by the ten largest clones.

At the junction V is shortened by 4 bases and J by 1 base; bases outside the gene matches: 4. The CDR3 measures 14 amino acids from cysteine to phenylalanine. The entry retains the CDR3 DNA only, 42 bases that are in frame from base 1. Via the germline V gene, CDR1 is SGHRS and CDR2 YFSETQ. This TCR was recovered from a middle-aged man with acute or convalescent COVID-19. Here the chain combines TRBV5-1 and TRBJ2-7; 8 central bases correspond to TRBD2. The specimen sequenced was peripheral blood. The DNA sequence is given as TGCGCCAGCAGCCCCGGGACTAGTTCCTACGAGCAGTACTTC. This codes for CASSPGTSSYEQYF.